This T cell receptor beta chain was obtained from a study of vaccination and CD4 T cells after COVID-19. Remarks on this clonotype: What it binds is not known.

Treatment indicated: approximately 9-day PBMC culture with coronavirus spike peptide pools or control peptides (ViraFEST assay). An Oncomine TCR Beta short-read assay was used to sequence the DNA from cultured CD4+ T cells. TCRdb re-called the PCR reads with MiXCR, one entry per CDR3 protein. This sample has about 11,000 distinct CDR3 sequences; under 60% occur once, and the top ten carry about a fifth. The CDR3 spans 15 residues. Trimming stripped 1 base from V and 5 bases from J, with 14 bases between. Germline CDR1 and CDR2: KGHSH and LQKENI. This chain links TRBV18 with TRBJ2-5, with D unresolved. The material sequenced was CD4+ T cells from blood, cultured in vitro. This receptor was identified in a human donor who had recovered from COVID-19. CDR3 nucleotides: TGTGCCAGCTCACCACAGCAAGTCCTGGGGGAGACCCAGTACTTC. It specifies CASSPQQVLGETQYF.